This T cell receptor beta chain was sequenced for a study of identical twins. V was clipped by 5 bases and J by 3 bases, with 7 bases between them. The CDR3 length is 13 residues. Germline V gene sequence: CDR1 SNHLY, CDR2 FYNNEI. This clonotype was seen ten or more times. Its antigen is as yet unknown. TCRdb re-derived calls from the 5' RACE reads in MiXCR, one entry per CDR3 protein. The table lists some 100,000 distinct CDR3 sequences, about 6.1% of them singletons. Study conclusions and caveats: Analyses based on zero insertions could be partly confounded by invariant MAIT and iNKT cells. Modeled out-of-frame TCR alpha sharing in monozygotic twins fell below observed levels. Within twin pairs, the out-of-frame alpha sequences they shared showed excess low generation probability. Conclusions relied on cross-sectional statistical analysis, not following the same donors.

This rearrangement joins TRBV2 to TRBJ2-2; possibly TRBD1 for D (6 bases). The sample comprised memory T cells sorted from blood. The TCR sequence derives from a woman aged 50 to 65 in good health. The CDR3 region has the DNA TGTGCCAGCAGTTGGACAGACACCGGGGAGCTGTTTTTT. Its translation: CASSWTDTGELFF. Full variable domain (outside the CDR3, taken from reference TRBV2 and TRBJ2-2): EPEVTQTPSHQVTQMGQEVILRCVPISNHLYFYWYRQILGQKVEFLVSFYNNEISEKSEIFDDQFSVERPDGSNFTLKIRSTKLEDSAMYFCASSWTDTGELFFGEGSRLTVL.